This TCR beta chain was profiled in a study of OX40 agonist ivuxolimab in advanced cancers. This table comes from immunoSEQ multiplex PCR, and its TCRdb copy is limited to in-frame clones, with some not included. Of approximately 100,000 clones detected, 70% to 90% appear once; the ten largest clones hold 0.7% to 1%. The germline V gene has CDR1 SGHDT and CDR2 YYEEEE. Trimming pared 1 base from V and 6 bases from J, leaving 13 bases between. This CDR3 region has 14 residues. This chain uses TRBV5-6 with TRBJ1-2, with D uncertain. Specimen: CD4+ or CD8+ T cells sorted from blood, collected in a trial of the OX40 agonist ivuxolimab. The origin of this receptor is an adult with an advanced solid tumor such as melanoma, head and neck, liver or kidney cancer. The CDR3 reads CASSLWPVPNGYTF. The CDR3 bases are TGTGCCAGCAGCTTGTGGCCCGTCCCAAATGGCTACACCTTC. Based on the CDR3 plus reference TRBV5-6 and TRBJ1-2, the full variable domain is DAGVTQSPTHLIKTRGQQVTLRCSPKSGHDTVSWYQQALGQGPQFIFQYYEEEERQRGNFPDRFSGHQFPNYSSELNVNALLLGDSALYLCASSLWPVPNGYTFGSGTRLTVV.